This T cell receptor (beta chain) appears in the sequencing data of a study of CD8 T cells in ankylosing spondylitis. CDR3 length: 13 amino acids. Trimming removed 10 bases from V and 4 bases from J; junction bases left unmatched: 7. Germline-derived CDR1 and CDR2 are LNHDA and SQIVND (reference sequence). TCRdb redid the calling of the 5' RACE reads with MiXCR, one entry per CDR3 protein. The table shows 150,000 to 200,000 distinct CDR3 sequences, with over 10% occurring only once. Sequenced sample: blood, either unsorted or a sorted T cell fraction (not recorded which). The gene calls are TRBV19 and TRBJ2-1; TRBD1 matches at 7 bases. The sequence was obtained from a female donor with ankylosing spondylitis or in good health (not recorded which). As DNA, the CDR3 is TGTGCCACCTCCGGGACAGAGTACAATGAGCAGTTCTTC. This encodes CATSGTEYNEQFF. Using reference TRBV19 and TRBJ2-1 for the parts outside the CDR3, the full variable domain is DGGITQSPKYLFRKEGQNVTLSCEQNLNHDAMYWYRQDPGQGLRLIYYSQIVNDFQKGDIAEGYSVSREKKESFPLTVTSAQKNPTAFYLCATSGTEYNEQFFGPGTRLTVL.